A selection of T cell receptor beta chains follows, all from one sample in a study of spatial heterogeneity in lung cancer. One entry per CDR3 protein, called by TCRdb with MiXCR from the 5' RACE reads. In the table there are 15,000 or so distinct CDR3 sequences, around 5% of which are singletons. Specimen: lung tumor tissue, collected at surgery. These receptors originate from a female donor with early-stage non-small cell lung cancer. Both conserved end residues are part of each CDR3. Fields, in order: V gene, J gene, D gene, clone size, CDR3 protein, CDR3 DNA. D genes are given only for firm matches. Size is stated for part of the rows, as once, few or many counts, or as a class when the clone is expanded.

v_call: TRBV7-3
j_call: TRBJ2-5
d_call: TRBD2
clone_size: many
cdr3_aa: CASSLEGRVNQETQYF
cdr3_nt: TGTGCCAGCAGCTTAGAAGGGAGGGTCAATCAAGAGACCCAGTACTTC

v_call: TRBV12-3/TRBV12-4
j_call: TRBJ1-3
d_call: TRBD1
clone_size: many
cdr3_aa: CASSSQGAGNTIYF
cdr3_nt: TGTGCCAGCAGTTCTCAGGGGGCTGGAAACACCATATATTTT

v_call: TRBV20-1
j_call: TRBJ2-7
d_call: -
clone_size: many
cdr3_aa: CSGGGSYEQYF
cdr3_nt: TGCAGTGGAGGTGGATCCTACGAGCAGTACTTC

v_call: TRBV10-1
j_call: TRBJ2-3
d_call: -
clone_size: many
cdr3_aa: CASSVGYGGASTDTQYF
cdr3_nt: TGCGCCAGCAGTGTAGGCTACGGCGGGGCTAGCACAGATACGCAGTATTTT

v_call: TRBV12-3/TRBV12-4
j_call: TRBJ1-4
d_call: -
clone_size: many
cdr3_aa: CASSSAGTVEKLFF
cdr3_nt: TGTGCCAGCAGTTCCGCCGGAACGGTTGAAAAACTGTTTTTT

v_call: TRBV20-1
j_call: TRBJ2-3
d_call: TRBD2
clone_size: few
cdr3_aa: CSAPGGADTQYF
cdr3_nt: TGCAGTGCGCCCGGGGGGGCAGATACGCAGTATTTT

v_call: TRBV5-6
j_call: TRBJ2-7
d_call: TRBD2
clone_size: many
cdr3_aa: CASSDGLAPEQYF
cdr3_nt: TGTGCCAGCAGCGATGGACTAGCCCCCGAGCAGTACTTC

v_call: TRBV28
j_call: TRBJ1-5
d_call: -
clone_size: many
cdr3_aa: CASTPGWAEGLNQPQHF
cdr3_nt: TGTGCCAGCACCCCGGGGTGGGCGGAAGGACTCAATCAGCCCCAGCATTTT

v_call: TRBV7-9
j_call: TRBJ2-5
d_call: -
clone_size: many
cdr3_aa: CASSPVLGQMAGETQYF
cdr3_nt: TGTGCCAGCAGCCCAGTTTTAGGACAGATGGCCGGAGAGACCCAGTACTTC

v_call: TRBV20-1
j_call: TRBJ2-3
d_call: -
clone_size: -
cdr3_aa: CSSDGGFRTDTQYF
cdr3_nt: TGCAGTTCAGACGGGGGTTTCCGGACAGATACGCAGTATTTT

v_call: TRBV6-2/TRBV6-3
j_call: TRBJ2-7
d_call: -
clone_size: medium-sized
cdr3_aa: CASSYDPQTYEQYF
cdr3_nt: TGTGCCAGCAGTTACGACCCACAGACCTACGAGCAGTACTTC

v_call: TRBV18
j_call: TRBJ2-1
d_call: -
clone_size: many
cdr3_aa: CASLREALVDEQFF
cdr3_nt: TGTGCCAGCCTCAGGGAGGCATTGGTGGATGAGCAGTTCTTC

v_call: TRBV30
j_call: TRBJ1-5
d_call: -
clone_size: many
cdr3_aa: CACSTGQINQPQHF
cdr3_nt: TGTGCCTGTTCCACTGGACAGATAAATCAGCCCCAGCATTTT

v_call: TRBV11-2
j_call: TRBJ2-2
d_call: TRBD2
clone_size: -
cdr3_aa: CASSLPKLAGGFANTGELFF
cdr3_nt: TGTGCCAGCAGCTTACCGAAACTAGCGGGGGGTTTTGCGAACACCGGGGAGCTGTTTTTT

v_call: TRBV30
j_call: TRBJ1-1
d_call: TRBD1
clone_size: medium-sized
cdr3_aa: CAQARGQGAEAFF
cdr3_nt: TGTGCCCAGGCCAGGGGGCAAGGCGCTGAAGCTTTCTTT

v_call: TRBV7-2
j_call: TRBJ2-2
d_call: TRBD1
clone_size: many
cdr3_aa: CASSSTGGLASRTGELFF
cdr3_nt: TGTGCCAGCAGCTCCACAGGGGGCCTAGCGTCACGCACCGGGGAGCTGTTTTTT

v_call: TRBV6-5
j_call: TRBJ1-1
d_call: -
clone_size: many
cdr3_aa: CASSRTENTEAFF
cdr3_nt: TGTGCCAGCAGCCGGACAGAGAACACTGAAGCTTTCTTT

v_call: TRBV20-1
j_call: TRBJ2-7
d_call: -
clone_size: many
cdr3_aa: CSAKAWNPGTDQYF
cdr3_nt: TGCAGTGCTAAAGCCTGGAACCCCGGGACGGATCAGTACTTC

v_call: TRBV20-1
j_call: TRBJ1-4
d_call: -
clone_size: many
cdr3_aa: CSARFRQDEKLFF
cdr3_nt: TGCAGTGCTAGATTTCGACAGGATGAAAAACTGTTTTTT

v_call: TRBV20-1
j_call: TRBJ1-2
d_call: TRBD1
clone_size: many
cdr3_aa: CSASRTGYANYGYTF
cdr3_nt: TGCAGTGCTAGCAGGACAGGATATGCTAACTATGGCTACACCTTC

v_call: TRBV6-6
j_call: TRBJ1-1
d_call: -
clone_size: many
cdr3_aa: CASTPGIRGTEAFF
cdr3_nt: TGTGCCAGCACCCCGGGCATCCGGGGCACTGAAGCTTTCTTT

v_call: TRBV9
j_call: TRBJ2-1
d_call: -
clone_size: many
cdr3_aa: CASSVQRTSRQFF
cdr3_nt: TGTGCCAGCAGCGTACAGAGGACTTCTAGGCAGTTCTTC

v_call: TRBV5-1
j_call: TRBJ1-2
d_call: -
clone_size: many
cdr3_aa: CASSPDRLNYGYTF
cdr3_nt: TGCGCCAGCAGCCCGGACAGACTTAACTATGGCTACACCTTC

v_call: TRBV11-2
j_call: TRBJ2-5
d_call: TRBD1
clone_size: many
cdr3_aa: CASSLGDRDQETQYF
cdr3_nt: TGTGCCAGCAGCTTAGGGGACAGAGACCAAGAGACCCAGTACTTC

v_call: TRBV3-1
j_call: TRBJ1-4
d_call: TRBD1
clone_size: many
cdr3_aa: CASSLRQGDEKLFF
cdr3_nt: TGTGCCAGCAGCCTCAGACAGGGCGATGAAAAACTGTTTTTT

v_call: TRBV5-1
j_call: TRBJ2-5
d_call: TRBD1
clone_size: medium-sized
cdr3_aa: CASSLAQGSKTQYF
cdr3_nt: TGCGCCAGCAGCTTGGCACAGGGGAGTAAGACCCAGTACTTC

v_call: TRBV24-1
j_call: TRBJ1-1
d_call: -
clone_size: many
cdr3_aa: CATSAGGVRTEAFF
cdr3_nt: TGTGCCACCAGTGCCGGGGGGGTGCGGACTGAAGCTTTCTTT

v_call: TRBV21-1
j_call: TRBJ1-5
d_call: -
clone_size: many
cdr3_aa: CASSDIRDRMSNQPQHF
cdr3_nt: TGTGCCAGCAGCGATATTAGGGACAGAATGAGCAATCAGCCCCAGCATTTT

v_call: TRBV4-1
j_call: TRBJ2-7
d_call: -
clone_size: many
cdr3_aa: CASSQGPGVLYEQYF
cdr3_nt: TGCGCCAGCAGCCAAGGACCAGGGGTTTTGTACGAGCAGTACTTC

v_call: TRBV24-1
j_call: TRBJ1-1
d_call: -
clone_size: many
cdr3_aa: CATSGAGAANTEAFF
cdr3_nt: TGTGCCACCAGTGGTGCAGGGGCGGCGAACACTGAAGCTTTCTTT

v_call: TRBV3-1
j_call: TRBJ1-1
d_call: -
clone_size: many
cdr3_aa: CASSQMDITNTEAFF
cdr3_nt: TGTGCCAGCAGCCAAATGGACATTACGAACACTGAAGCTTTCTTT

v_call: TRBV6-1
j_call: TRBJ2-5
d_call: -
clone_size: many
cdr3_aa: CASSEGWQETQYF
cdr3_nt: TGTGCCAGCAGTGAAGGATGGCAAGAGACCCAGTACTTC

v_call: TRBV20-1
j_call: TRBJ2-3
d_call: -
clone_size: -
cdr3_aa: CSASTQTDTQYF
cdr3_nt: TGCAGTGCTTCCACTCAGACAGATACGCAGTATTTT

v_call: TRBV6-5
j_call: TRBJ1-6
d_call: -
clone_size: many
cdr3_aa: CASSYSREERSPLHF
cdr3_nt: TGTGCCAGCAGTTACTCGCGGGAAGAGCGCTCACCCCTCCACTTT

v_call: TRBV27
j_call: TRBJ1-2
d_call: TRBD1
clone_size: many
cdr3_aa: CASSNRDRGGYGYTF
cdr3_nt: TGTGCCAGCAGTAACCGGGACAGGGGCGGCTATGGCTACACCTTC

v_call: TRBV12-3/TRBV12-4
j_call: TRBJ1-1
d_call: TRBD1
clone_size: many
cdr3_aa: CASSYSQGGWTEAFF
cdr3_nt: TGTGCCAGCAGTTATTCGCAGGGGGGGTGGACTGAAGCTTTCTTT

v_call: TRBV6-1
j_call: TRBJ2-1
d_call: TRBD2
clone_size: many
cdr3_aa: CASSESGGGAHNEQFF
cdr3_nt: TGTGCCAGCAGTGAATCCGGCGGGGGGGCGCACAATGAGCAGTTCTTC

v_call: TRBV20-1
j_call: TRBJ1-2
d_call: TRBD1
clone_size: many
cdr3_aa: CSAEDRGFTYGYTF
cdr3_nt: TGCAGTGCAGAGGACAGGGGCTTTACCTATGGCTACACCTTC

v_call: TRBV19
j_call: TRBJ2-7
d_call: -
clone_size: many
cdr3_aa: CASREAIPTWGRPYEQYF
cdr3_nt: TGTGCCAGTAGGGAGGCGATACCGACTTGGGGACGCCCCTACGAGCAGTACTTC

v_call: TRBV12-3/TRBV12-4
j_call: TRBJ1-5
d_call: -
clone_size: few
cdr3_aa: CASSGSTWAQHF
cdr3_nt: TGTGCCAGCAGTGGGAGCACTTGGGCCCAGCATTTT

v_call: TRBV28
j_call: TRBJ1-2
d_call: -
clone_size: many
cdr3_aa: CASSREAIYGYTF
cdr3_nt: TGTGCCAGCAGTCGTGAAGCAATCTATGGCTACACCTTC